The 27 T cell receptor beta chains listed next were all sequenced from one sample in a study of CD8+CD57+ T cells in acquired aplastic anemia. The study profiled TCR beta VDJ and CDR3 using genomic DNA as template. TCRdb recomputed calls from the reads with MiXCR, one row per CDR3 protein. The data contain hundreds of thousands of distinct CDR3 sequences, around a third of them singletons. Sequencing involved patients with CD8+CD57+ cell expansion previously shown by flow cytometry. Sequenced material: sorted CD4+, CD8+, or CD8+CD57+ T cells (not recorded which) from PBMCs. The source of these receptors is a human donor with aplastic anemia.

The gene calls are TRBV20-1 and TRBJ2-1; 10 nucleotides agree with TRBD2. Germline V gene sequence: CDR1 DFQATT, CDR2 SNEGSKA (reference sequence). This CDR3 is built from 13 residues. The V and J ends lost 7 bases and 5 bases, in that order; junction bases with no gene match: 5. In nucleotides, the CDR3 is TGCAGTGAAAAGCGGGGGGGAAACAATGAGCAGTTCTTC. It specifies CSEKRGGNNEQFF.

This chain links TRBV25-1 with TRBJ1-1, with unresolved D. V shed 6 bases and J shed 4 bases, with 18 bases lying between them. Germline CDR1 reads MGHDK; CDR2 reads SYGVNS. This CDR3 contains 15 residues. CDR3 in amino acids: CASSLPSRRSTEAFF. Here the CDR3 DNA reads TGTGCCAGCAGCTTACCCTCCCGCCGGAGCACTGAAGCTTTCTTT.

There are a few counts of this clonotype. The CDR3 DNA reads as TGTGCCAGCAGCCCGCGTCGGGGGATAGCCAAAAACATTCAGTACTTC. Its protein is CASSPRRGIAKNIQYF. The chain is built from TRBV11-2 and TRBJ2-4; a weak D match, TRBD2 (6 bases). V lost 5 bases, J lost 0 bases, and 14 bases lay in between. CDR3 size: 16 residues. Germline CDR1 and CDR2: SGHAT and FQNNGV.

Concerning this clonotype itself: The germline gene is not matched at one end of the junction; a read error may be the cause. This rearrangement joins TRBV10-3 to TRBJ1-2; D may be TRBD1 (6 bases). The CDR3 extends over 14 amino acids. Germline assignment: CDR1 ENHRY and CDR2 SYGVKD. CDR3 nucleotides: TGTGCCAGCAGTCCGCGTGGGGGCGACCGGGGCTACACCTTC. It is translated as CASSPRGGDRGYTF.

The sample holds many counts of this clonotype. The chain joins TRBV7-9 to TRBJ1-5; D gene unclear. The CDR3 extends over 14 amino acids. Germline V gene lookup returns CDR1 SEHNR and CDR2 FQNEAQ (reference sequence). Between the trimmed V and J ends, which lost 3 bases and 1 base, there was a span of 7 bases. The CDR3 reads CASSFPGSNQPQHF. In DNA, the CDR3 is TGTGCCAGCAGCTTTCCCGGGAGCAATCAGCCCCAGCATTTT.

The table lists this clonotype with a count of one. This may be a read error, as it is one base from a much larger clone. This sequence joins TRBV10-3 and TRBJ1-6; D gene unclear. The V end was cut by 3 bases, the J end by 7 bases, with 7 bases between. This CDR3 has 13 residues. Per the germline V gene, CDR1 is ENHRY and CDR2 is SYGVKD. Here the CDR3 DNA reads TGTGCCATCAGTGAAGCGCGGAATTCACCCCTCCACTTT. This codes for CAISEARNSPLHF.

This chain links TRBV10-3 with TRBJ2-7; D is possibly TRBD2 (6 bases). The CDR3 spans 13 residues. V lost 10 bases and J 2 bases, leaving 15 bases between the germline ends. Per the germline V gene, CDR1 is ENHRY and CDR2 is SYGVKD. The CDR3 region is CASEAGGAYEQYF. The CDR3 DNA is TGTGCCAGTGAGGCAGGAGGGGCCTACGAGCAGTACTTC.

The chain links TRBV11-1 to TRBJ1-2; D is unclear. There are 16 residues in the CDR3. The ends were cut back, 5 bases at V and 8 bases at J, with 24 bases in the middle. Per germline, CDR1 SGHAT and CDR2 FQDESV (reference sequence). The CDR3 nucleotides read TGTGCCAGCAGCGACACCCGGCGGGGTGTTACGGAGGGCTACACCTTC. Encoded protein: CASSDTRRGVTEGYTF.

This clonotype has only a few counts. This chain links TRBV5-1 with TRBJ2-3; weak D call: TRBD2 (5 bases). The CDR3 covers 17 residues. Germline assignment: CDR1 SGHRS and CDR2 YFSETQ. V was clipped by 1 base and J by 0 bases, with 15 bases between them. The CDR3 region has the DNA TGCGCCAGCAGCTTGATGGCGAGCGGCACTAGCACAGATACGCAGTATTTT. Its translation: CASSLMASGTSTDTQYF.

This clonotype was seen more than once but under ten times. The chain is built from TRBV11-2 and TRBJ2-7, with D perhaps given as TRBD1 or TRBD2 (6 bases each). V was trimmed by 1 base and J by 4 bases, leaving 14 bases between them. CDR1 is SGHAT, CDR2 FQNNGV, per germline. The CDR3 totals 15 residues. CDR3 sequence: CASSLGFGGGYEQYF. The CDR3 DNA sequence: TGTGCCAGCAGCTTAGGCTTCGGGGGCGGGTACGAGCAGTACTTC.

The rearrangement uses TRBV3-1 and TRBJ2-5; possibly TRBD2 for D (6 bases). This CDR3 has 11 residues. The V gene lost 1 base and the J gene lost 9 bases, with 6 bases spanning the gap. Looked up from germline, CDR1 is LGHDT and CDR2 is YNNKEL (reference sequence). The CDR3, as DNA: TGTGCCAGCAGCCAAGGGAGGGCCCAGTACTTC. Residues: CASSQGRAQYF.

Comments on this clonotype: The junction does not match germline at one end; this may be a read error. This rearrangement joins TRBV11-2 to TRBJ1-4; D unclear. This CDR3 contains 12 residues. Germline V gives CDR1 SGHAT, CDR2 FQNNGV. The DNA of the CDR3 is TGTGCCCGCCGTCTAACTAATGAAAACCTGTTTTTT. Its protein is CARRLTNENLFF.

This clonotype was observed a few times. A much larger clone differs by one base, so this may be a read error. V and J are TRBV2 and TRBJ1-3, with D possibly matching TRBD1 (6 bases). The germline gives CDR1 SNHLY, CDR2 FYNNEI. The CDR3 is made up of 15 amino acids. The CDR3 nucleotides are TGTGCCAGCAGTAGCAGGGGCAGCTCTGGAAGCACCATATATTTT. Its translation: CASSSRGSSGSTIYF.

This clonotype occurred many times. The chain joins TRBV10-3 to TRBJ1-2; a possible D gene is TRBD1 (5 bases). There are 14 residues in the CDR3. Trimming removed 0 bases at V and 8 bases at J, with 13 bases between. Germline V lookup: CDR1 ENHRY, CDR2 SYGVKD. The CDR3 DNA reads as TGTGCCATCAGTGAGTCTGCTGGGGGAAACGGCTACACCTTC. Translated: CAISESAGGNGYTF.

This chain uses TRBV30 with TRBJ2-1; possibly TRBD2 for D (7 bases). The CDR3 extends over 14 amino acids. Deletions cut 2 bases from V and 9 bases from J, with 17 bases between. Germline V gives CDR1 GTSNPN, CDR2 SVGIG (reference sequence). The CDR3 DNA reads TGTGCCTGGAGTTTAGGGCAGGGGAGGGTTGAGCAGTTCTTC. Translating gives CAWSLGQGRVEQFF.

This clonotype was seen ten or more times. The chain uses TRBV11-1 and TRBJ2-3; 11 bases agree with TRBD2. V was clipped by 5 bases and J by 3 bases; unmatched bases: 13. The CDR3 is 18 residues long. Germline CDR1 is SGHAT and CDR2 is FQDESV (reference sequence). In DNA form, the CDR3 reads TGTGCCAGCAGCCTATCGGCTAGCGGGAGGAGAGAGACAGATACGCAGTATTTT. This codes for CASSLSASGRRETDTQYF.

This clonotype was detected a few times. A junction end diverges from the germline sequence, so it may reflect a read error. The chain employs TRBV10-3 and TRBJ1-5, with 7 bases identical to TRBD1. The germline V gene encodes CDR1 ENHRY and CDR2 SYGVKD. The CDR3 runs to 17 residues. This chain's CDR3 is CASSYLVPQGGNQPQHF. CDR3 DNA: TGTGCCAGCAGTTACTTGGTACCCCAGGGGGGCAATCAGCCCCAGCATTTT.

The chain is built from TRBV24-1 and TRBJ2-3; D possibly corresponds to TRBD2 (5 bases). Germline CDR1 reads KGHDR; CDR2 reads SFDVKD. Trimming left V 5 bases short and J 0 bases short, with 8 bases between. The CDR3 has 14 residues. The CDR3 loop is CATSVRGSTDTQYF. Here the CDR3 DNA reads TGTGCCACCAGTGTGAGAGGGAGCACAGATACGCAGTATTTT.

The chain recombines TRBV11-2 with TRBJ2-4; D may be TRBD2 (6 bases). V lost 5 bases and J lost 1, with 18 bases in between. Germline CDR1 and CDR2: SGHAT and FQNNGV. The CDR3 extends over 17 amino acids. The CDR3: CASSDRDSATAKNIQYF. CDR3 bases: TGTGCCAGCAGCGACCGGGACTCGGCGACTGCCAAAAACATTCAGTACTTC.

In this sample, this clonotype turned up many times. V gene TRBV5-1 combines with J gene TRBJ2-5, with 7 positions matching TRBD1. Per the germline V gene, CDR1 is SGHRS and CDR2 is YFSETQ. This CDR3 has 14 amino acids. V dropped 4 bases and J dropped 0; count of bases not matched to a gene: 3. The CDR3 nucleotides are TGCGCCAGCAGCATACAGGGGAACCAAGAGACCCAGTACTTC. Its translation: CASSIQGNQETQYF.

This clonotype was counted many times. V is TRBV10-3 and J is TRBJ1-1, with 7 bases matching TRBD1. With V trimmed by 5 bases and J by 2 bases, 5 bases remained unmatched. Germline-derived CDR1 and CDR2 are ENHRY and SYGVKD. This CDR3 is 14 amino acids long. This CDR3 is CAISYDRVNTEAFF. The CDR3 DNA reads as TGTGCCATCAGTTACGACAGGGTCAACACTGAAGCTTTCTTT.

This clonotype was detected ten times or more. The rearrangement links TRBV19 to TRBJ1-5; D is ambiguous. This CDR3 has 13 residues. From germline, CDR1 is LNHDA and CDR2 SQIVND (reference sequence). Trimming removed 7 bases at V and 3 bases at J, with 10 bases between. CDR3 in DNA: TGTGCCAGTAAAGGAACGGACAATCAGCCCCAGCATTTT. This gives the protein CASKGTDNQPQHF.

This clonotype was counted once. The chain recombines TRBV20-1 with TRBJ2-7, with 7 bases fitting TRBD1. CDR3 length: 14 amino acids. Looked up from germline, CDR1 is DFQATT and CDR2 is SNEGSKA (reference sequence). The V and J ends lost 2 bases and 3 bases, in that order; junction bases with no gene match: 7. The CDR3 loop reads CSARHRDSGYEQYF. CDR3 sequence (DNA): TGCAGTGCTAGACATAGGGACAGCGGCTACGAGCAGTACTTC.

V gene TRBV6-1 combines with J gene TRBJ1-2; TRBD1 matches 7 bases. Germline V gene sequence: CDR1 MNHNS, CDR2 SASEGT. The trim removed 6 bases at V and 5 bases at J, leaving 12 bases unmatched. The CDR3 spans 15 residues. The CDR3 spells CASRKGGPADYGYTF. In DNA form, the CDR3 reads TGTGCCAGCAGAAAAGGGGGCCCCGCGGATTATGGCTACACCTTC.

The chain is built from TRBV7-2 and TRBJ1-3; D unclear. The CDR3 runs 14 residues. V lost 1 base to trimming and J lost 4 bases, with 8 bases between them. The germline CDR1 and CDR2 sequences are SGHTA and FQGNSA. The CDR3 here is CASSLEGSGNTIYF. DNA of the CDR3: TGTGCCAGCAGCTTAGAAGGCAGCGGAAACACCATATATTTT.

This clonotype was seen many times. The V call is TRBV5-1, the J call TRBJ1-5; TRBD1 matches at 7 bases. Trimming cost V 1 base and J 5 bases; bases outside gene matches: 6. The length of the CDR3 is 15 residues. Per the germline V gene, CDR1 is SGHRS and CDR2 is YFSETQ. DNA for the CDR3: TGCGCCAGCAGCTTGTCTGGGCAGGGGGATCAGCCCCAGCATTTT. This codes for CASSLSGQGDQPQHF.

This clonotype was picked up many times. The chain uses TRBV24-1 and TRBJ2-1; D ambiguous. Germline lookup yields CDR1 KGHDR and CDR2 SFDVKD. This CDR3 is 15 amino acids long. V was cut by 0 bases and J by 3 bases, with 8 bases left in between. This chain's CDR3 is CATSDLSDFYNEQFF. The CDR3 DNA sequence: TGTGCCACCAGTGATTTGTCGGATTTCTACAATGAGCAGTTCTTC.